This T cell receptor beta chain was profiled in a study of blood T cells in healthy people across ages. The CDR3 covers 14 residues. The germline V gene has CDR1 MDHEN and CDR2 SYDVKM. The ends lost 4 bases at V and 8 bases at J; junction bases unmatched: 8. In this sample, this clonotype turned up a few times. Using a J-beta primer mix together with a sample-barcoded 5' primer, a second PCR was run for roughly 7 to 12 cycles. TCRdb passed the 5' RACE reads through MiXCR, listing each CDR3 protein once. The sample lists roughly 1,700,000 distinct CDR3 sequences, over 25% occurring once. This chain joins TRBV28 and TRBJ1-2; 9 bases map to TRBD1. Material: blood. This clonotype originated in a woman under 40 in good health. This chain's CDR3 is CASSWDRALFGYTF. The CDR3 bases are TGTGCCAGCAGTTGGGACAGGGCCCTGTTCGGCTACACCTTC.